Listed here is a single TCR beta chain. Its antigen remains undetermined. Base-call qualities are not available, and no considerably larger clone is one nucleotide away. The immunoSEQ Assay, which relies on bias-controlled multiplex PCR amplification of genomic DNA, was used to profile TCRbeta CDR3 regions. Regarding the original processing steps: To quantify the absolute abundance of each unique TCRbeta CDR3 region, the sequences were collapsed and filtered. Two models were used to test differential abundance: a binomial model (Fisher-equivalent) and a beta-binomial model that adds time-dependent variance fitted from healthy donors. Clones with fewer than 5 combined templates were removed, and differential abundance was called for clones with a Benjamini-Hochberg FDR below 0.01. Beta-binomial variance was modeled as a function of total template count across the two samples using the form v = (b*log(k)+a)^2. Sourced from immuneACCESS, this table was stored by TCRdb with only in-frame sequences that have V and J called. A share of the clones is absent; for the studies checked, an unresolved V gene accounts for under half, and the remainder has no known explanation. From that table come the V and J calls and clone size; the DNA was used to work out D and trimming. The sample data list about 78,000 clones, and approximately 84% of these were observed just once. The ten most abundant clones make up approximately 20% of the sample.

The sample originates from a study of identifying expanded T cells in peripheral blood (dated by TCRdb to about 2019). About the investigation overall: Technical replicates were generated by sequencing separate aliquots of the same genomic DNA pool, with four replicates compared pairwise.

From cysteine to phenylalanine, the CDR3 is 16 amino acids long. The only DNA kept is the CDR3, 48 bases in frame from the first base. The V end gives up 3 bases and the J end 4 bases, leaving 10 bases in the junction not matched to a gene. For CDR1 and CDR2, the germline V gene lists MDHEN and SYDVKM. During the collection period, no infections or other immune events were recorded for the healthy donors. Blood repertoires from healthy donors were used as a training cohort for calibrating time-dependent variance in a beta-binomial model of differential abundance of T-cell clones. There were roughly 10 healthy donors in the training cohort, of whom 3 were female and 7 were male. Donor ages ranged from about 29 to 70 years, with an average of roughly 40 years. Whole blood was collected from each healthy donor at three time points spaced roughly two weeks apart and obtained from a commercial supplier. For immunosequencing, genomic DNA was extracted from unsorted whole blood.

Overall study results and their limits: In all healthy donors, the variance in clone template counts between samples taken two weeks apart rose significantly as total template count increased. The binomial model flagged 0.9 to 1.5 differentially abundant clones between technical replicates, compared with 15 to 17 over roughly 2 weeks and 19 to 20 over about four weeks. The authors expected biological variance in healthy repertoires might increase further over much longer intervals such as months to years. Both the number of clones called differentially abundant and the false-positive rate were significantly reduced by the beta-binomial model across all healthy-donor time intervals.

The sequence links TRBV28 to TRBJ2-5; 8 bases in the junction line up with TRBD2. Sequencing was carried out using blood. The sequence came from a person aged 18 to 69 in good health. The nucleotide sequence reads TGTGCCAGCAGTTTCGGCGGGGCGGGAGGCATAGAGACCCAGTACTTC. Translated, it gives CASSFGGAGGIETQYF.